The source of this T cell receptor beta chain is a study of blood T cells in healthy people across ages. The CDR3 is 14 amino acids. V lost 4 bases and J lost 2, with 12 bases in between. Germline V gene lookup returns CDR1 MNHNS and CDR2 SASEGT. PCR was performed a second time for about 6 to 12 cycles using a sample-barcoded 5' primer and a J-beta primer mix. A template-switch adaptor with 12 random nucleotides tagged each cDNA molecule. MiXCR, run by TCRdb on the 5' RACE reads, gives a single entry per CDR3 protein. The sample carries 1.2 million to 1.5 million distinct CDR3 sequences, about 40% recorded once.

This TCR derives from a woman aged 18-35 years in good health. Material for sequencing was blood. The V and J genes are TRBV6-1 and TRBJ2-7; a weak D match, TRBD1 (6 bases). CDR3 loop: CASSGRQAPYEQYF. DNA of the CDR3: TGTGCCAGCAGTGGGCGACAGGCCCCCTACGAGCAGTACTTC.